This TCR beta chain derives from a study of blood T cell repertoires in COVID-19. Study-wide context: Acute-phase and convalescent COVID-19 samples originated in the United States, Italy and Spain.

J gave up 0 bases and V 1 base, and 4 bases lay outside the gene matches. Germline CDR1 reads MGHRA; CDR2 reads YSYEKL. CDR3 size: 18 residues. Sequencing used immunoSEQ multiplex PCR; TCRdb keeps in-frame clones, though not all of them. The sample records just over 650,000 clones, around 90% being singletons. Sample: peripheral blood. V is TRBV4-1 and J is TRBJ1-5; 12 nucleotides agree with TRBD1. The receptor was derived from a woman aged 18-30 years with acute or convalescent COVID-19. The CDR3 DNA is TGCGCCAGCAGCCAAGCGGGACAGGGGGCGACTAGCAATCAGCCCCAGCATTTT. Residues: CASSQAGQGATSNQPQHF.